Listed below are T cell receptor beta chains from one sample, sequenced in a study of blood T cell repertoires in COVID-19. This table comes from immunoSEQ multiplex PCR, and its TCRdb copy is limited to in-frame clones, with some not included. The sample has roughly 250,000 clones, more than 75% seen once; the top ten hold roughly 1.7%. The sample taken for sequencing was PBMCs or T cells enriched from blood (not recorded which). All receptors come from a woman aged 45 to 65 who had recovered from COVID-19. The CDR3 runs from the conserved cysteine through the conserved F or W. The order of the fields is J gene, V gene, D gene, clone size, CDR3 DNA, CDR3 protein. D genes are given only for firm matches. Rows may omit the clone size; those that give it use once, few, many or a size class.

TRBJ2-2,TRBV18,TRBD1,.,TGTGCCAGCTCAGCCCGGGACAGCATATGGCACGGGGAGCTGTTTTTT,CASSARDSIWHGELFF
TRBJ2-7,TRBV2,TRBD2,few,TGTGCCAGCACCAAGGGACTAGCGGGCACCTACGAGCAGTACTTC,CASTKGLAGTYEQYF
TRBJ2-4,TRBV5-1,.,.,TGCGCCAGCAGCTTGGCGGGAGCTGTAAACATTCAGTACTTC,CASSLAGAVNIQYF
TRBJ2-1,TRBV2,.,.,TGTGCCAGCAGTATCCTAAATGAGCAGTTCTTC,CASSILNEQFF
TRBJ2-2,TRBV18,.,.,TGTGCCAGCTCACCACTGGGACTGTCGAACACCGGGGAGCTGTTTTTT,CASSPLGLSNTGELFF
TRBJ1-3,TRBV5-1,TRBD1,.,TGCGCCAGCAGCGCCAGACAGGGGGCAACTGGAAACACCATATATTTT,CASSARQGATGNTIYF
TRBJ1-1,TRBV19,.,.,TGTGCCAGTAGTACTCTAACAGGGAAAGTGAACACTGAAGCTTTCTTT,CASSTLTGKVNTEAFF
TRBJ1-2,TRBV28,.,.,TGTGCCAGCAGTCCCCCGGTAGACAAACCTCGGGGTGGCTACACCTTC,CASSPPVDKPRGGYTF
TRBJ1-2,TRBV12-5,.,.,TGTGCTAGTGATACTTCGGGGTTACGCTACACCTTC,CASDTSGLRYTF
TRBJ2-5,TRBV7-7,TRBD2,.,TGTGCTAGCAGCTTAGATCCGCCGGGGTTAGCGGGATTAGAGACCCAGTACTTC,CASSLDPPGLAGLETQYF
TRBJ2-2,TRBV5-4,.,.,TGTGCCAGCAGCCCACGAACCGGGGAGAACACCGGGGAGCTGTTTTTT,CASSPRTGENTGELFF
TRBJ1-1,TRBV19,.,.,TGTGCCAGTAGTCGGGGCACTGAAGCTTTCTTT,CASSRGTEAFF
TRBJ1-4,TRBV5-1,.,.,TGCGCCAGCAGCTTGGCCGGCACAGGAGAAGTGGAAAAACTGTTTTTT,CASSLAGTGEVEKLFF
TRBJ1-1,TRBV18,TRBD1,.,TGTGCCAGCTCACCGAGACAGGGAGACACTGAAGCTTTCTTT,CASSPRQGDTEAFF
TRBJ2-3,TRBV5-1,.,.,TGCGCCAGCAGCTTTTTAGGAGGGGGCGCGACAGATACGCAGTATTTT,CASSFLGGGATDTQYF
TRBJ2-7,TRBV19,TRBD1,.,TGTGCCAGTAGTAAAAGTCGCGGACAGGGCCTCTACGAGCAGTACTTC,CASSKSRGQGLYEQYF
TRBJ2-1,TRBV2,TRBD2,.,TGTGCCAGCAGTGAAATTTTGGGCCTAGCGGGAGACGAGGGATACAATGAGCAGTTCTTC,CASSEILGLAGDEGYNEQFF
TRBJ2-3,TRBV12-3/TRBV12-4,.,.,TGTGCCAGCAAGGAGGCAGATACGCAGTATTTT,CASKEADTQYF
TRBJ1-3,TRBV5-4,TRBD1,.,TGTGCCAGCAGCTCTCCTGACAGGGGTGGAAACACCATATATTTT,CASSSPDRGGNTIYF
TRBJ2-5,TRBV11-2,TRBD1,.,TGTGCCAGCAGCTTAACCCCGGGACAGGACCAAGAGACCCAGTACTTC,CASSLTPGQDQETQYF
TRBJ1-4,TRBV7-6,TRBD1,.,TGTGCCAGCAGCCCGCGACAGGGTAGATTTAATGAAAAACTGTTTTTT,CASSPRQGRFNEKLFF
TRBJ2-3,TRBV19,TRBD2,.,TGTGCCAGTAGTAAACTAGCGGGAGGTCGGACAGATACGCAGTATTTT,CASSKLAGGRTDTQYF
TRBJ1-5,TRBV2,.,.,TGTGCCAGCAACCAAGGGGCCGCAAACAATCAGCCCCAGCATTTT,CASNQGAANNQPQHF
TRBJ2-3,TRBV15,.,.,TGTGCCACCAGCCGTCGCTCGGAGTCAGATACGCAGTATTTT,CATSRRSESDTQYF
TRBJ2-4,TRBV5-6,.,.,TGTGCCAGCAGCGCGGGACAGAGCCAACCCCACTTGGACATTCAGTACTTC,CASSAGQSQPHLDIQYF
TRBJ2-3,TRBV6-6,.,.,TGTGCCAGCAGTTCGACTACAAACACAGATACGCAGTATTTT,CASSSTTNTDTQYF